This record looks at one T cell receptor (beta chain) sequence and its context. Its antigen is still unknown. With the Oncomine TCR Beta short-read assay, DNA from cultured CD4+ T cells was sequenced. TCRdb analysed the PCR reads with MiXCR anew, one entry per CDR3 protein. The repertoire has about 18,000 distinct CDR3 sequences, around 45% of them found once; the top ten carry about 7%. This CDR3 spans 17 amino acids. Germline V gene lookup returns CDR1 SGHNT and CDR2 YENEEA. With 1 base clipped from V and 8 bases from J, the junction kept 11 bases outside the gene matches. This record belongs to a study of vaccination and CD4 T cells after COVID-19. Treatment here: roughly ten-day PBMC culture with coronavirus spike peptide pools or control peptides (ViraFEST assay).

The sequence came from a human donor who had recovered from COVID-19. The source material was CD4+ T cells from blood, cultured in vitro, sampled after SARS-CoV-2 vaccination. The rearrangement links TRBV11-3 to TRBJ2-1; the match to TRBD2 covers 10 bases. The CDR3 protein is CASSLGEVAGGMDEQFF. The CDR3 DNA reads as TGTGCCAGCAGCTTAGGTGAAGTAGCGGGAGGCATGGATGAGCAGTTCTTC. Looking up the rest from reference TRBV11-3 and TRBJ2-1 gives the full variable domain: EAGVVQSPRYKIIEKKQPVAFWCNPISGHNTLYWYLQNLGQGPELLIRYENEEAVDDSQLPKDRFSAERLKGVDSTLKIQPAELGDSAVYLCASSLGEVAGGMDEQFFGPGTRLTVL.